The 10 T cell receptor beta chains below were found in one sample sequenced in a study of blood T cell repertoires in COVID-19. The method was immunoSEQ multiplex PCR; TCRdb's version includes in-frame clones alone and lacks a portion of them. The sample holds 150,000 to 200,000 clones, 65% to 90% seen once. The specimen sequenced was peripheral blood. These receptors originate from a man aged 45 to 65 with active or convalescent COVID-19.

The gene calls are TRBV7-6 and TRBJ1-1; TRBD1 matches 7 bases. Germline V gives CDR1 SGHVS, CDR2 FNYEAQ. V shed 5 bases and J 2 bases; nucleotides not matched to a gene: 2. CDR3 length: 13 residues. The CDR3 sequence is CASSRQGNTEAFF. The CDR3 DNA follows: TGTGCCAGCAGCCGACAGGGAAACACTGAAGCTTTCTTT. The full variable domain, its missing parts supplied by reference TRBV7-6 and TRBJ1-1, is GAGVSQSPRYKVTKRGQDVALRCDPISGHVSLYWYRQALGQGPEFLTYFNYEAQQDKSGLPNDRFSAERPEGSISTLTIQRTEQRDSAMYRCASSRQGNTEAFFGQGTRLTVV.

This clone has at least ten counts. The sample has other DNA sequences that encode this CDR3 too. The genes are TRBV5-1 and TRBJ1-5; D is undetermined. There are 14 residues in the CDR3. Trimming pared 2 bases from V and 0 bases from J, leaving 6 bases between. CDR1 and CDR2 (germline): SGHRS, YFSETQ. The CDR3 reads CASSLGSSNQPQHF. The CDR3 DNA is TGCGCCAGCAGCTTAGGGAGTAGCAATCAGCCCCAGCATTTT.

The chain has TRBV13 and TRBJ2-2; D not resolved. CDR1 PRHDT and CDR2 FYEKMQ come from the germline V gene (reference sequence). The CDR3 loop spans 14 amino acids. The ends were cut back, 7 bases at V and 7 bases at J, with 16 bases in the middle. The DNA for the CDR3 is TGTGCCAGCATATCCGGAACATCGGGCGGGGAGCTGTTTTTT. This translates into CASISGTSGGELFF.

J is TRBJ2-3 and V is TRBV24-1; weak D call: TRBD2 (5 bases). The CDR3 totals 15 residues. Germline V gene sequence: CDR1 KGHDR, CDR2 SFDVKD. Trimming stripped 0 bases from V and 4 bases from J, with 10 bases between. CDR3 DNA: TGTGCCACCAGTGATTTGCAGGCGGGCCCAGATACGCAGTATTTT. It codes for CATSDLQAGPDTQYF.

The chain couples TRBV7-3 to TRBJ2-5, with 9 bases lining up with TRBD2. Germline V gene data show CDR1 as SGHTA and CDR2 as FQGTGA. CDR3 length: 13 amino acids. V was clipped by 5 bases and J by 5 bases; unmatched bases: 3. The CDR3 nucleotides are TGTGCCAGCAGCCACAGCGGGAGGGAGACCCAGTACTTC. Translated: CASSHSGRETQYF.

CDR3 DNA sequence: TGTGCCAGCAGCTCCTACAGGGAGGGGGTGAGGAACACTGAAGCTTTCTTT. This gives the protein CASSSYREGVRNTEAFF. The rearrangement uses TRBV7-2 and TRBJ1-1, with a tentative D call TRBD1 (6 bases). The CDR3 extends over 17 amino acids. CDR1 is SGHTA, CDR2 FQGNSA, per germline. Trimming left V 4 bases short and J 1 base short, with 19 bases between.

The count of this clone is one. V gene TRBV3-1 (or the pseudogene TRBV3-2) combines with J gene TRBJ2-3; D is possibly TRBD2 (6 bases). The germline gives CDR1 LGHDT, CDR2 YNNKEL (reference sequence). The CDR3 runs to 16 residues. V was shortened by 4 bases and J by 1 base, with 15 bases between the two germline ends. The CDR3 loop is CASSPTSGEGTDTQYF. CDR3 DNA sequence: TGTGCCAGCAGCCCCACCTCTGGGGAGGGCACAGATACGCAGTATTTT.

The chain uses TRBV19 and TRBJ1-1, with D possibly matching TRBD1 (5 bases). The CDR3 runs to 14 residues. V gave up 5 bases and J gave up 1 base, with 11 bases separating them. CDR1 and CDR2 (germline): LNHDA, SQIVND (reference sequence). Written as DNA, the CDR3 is TGTGCCAGTAGTTTGGGAACAGGGAACACTGAAGCTTTCTTT. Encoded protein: CASSLGTGNTEAFF.

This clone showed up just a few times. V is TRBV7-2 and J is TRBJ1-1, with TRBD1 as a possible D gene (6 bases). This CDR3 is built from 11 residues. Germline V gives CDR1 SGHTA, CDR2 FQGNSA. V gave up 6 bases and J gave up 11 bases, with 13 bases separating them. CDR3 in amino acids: CASRDTGKAFF. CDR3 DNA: TGTGCCAGCAGAGATACAGGGAAGGCTTTCTTT.

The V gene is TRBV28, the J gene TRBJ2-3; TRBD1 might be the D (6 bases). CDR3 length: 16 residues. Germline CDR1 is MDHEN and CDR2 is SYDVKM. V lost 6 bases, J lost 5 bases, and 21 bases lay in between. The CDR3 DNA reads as TGTGCCAGCAGCAGAAGATGGACAGTTTCTGAAGATACGCAGTATTTT. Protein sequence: CASSRRWTVSEDTQYF.